The source of this TCR beta chain is a study of T cell responses to AZD1222 COVID-19 vaccine. CDR1 and CDR2 from the germline V gene are SGDLS and YYNGEE. This CDR3 spans 14 amino acids. The V end was cut by 0 bases, the J end by 2 bases, with 7 bases between. This table comes from immunoSEQ multiplex PCR, and its TCRdb copy is limited to in-frame clones, with some not included. The table lists under 250,000 clones, 85% to 95% of them singletons, with around 1% in the top ten. This TCR was sampled from an adult in good health. V gene TRBV9 combines with J gene TRBJ2-3; D is perhaps TRBD1 (6 bases). Sequenced material: peripheral blood, taken on day 0 of MenACWY control vaccination. The CDR3 region is CASSVGGPTDTQYF. The CDR3 nucleotides are TGTGCCAGCAGCGTAGGGGGGCCCACAGATACGCAGTATTTT.